This entry describes one T cell receptor (beta chain). Its antigen remains unknown. The donors were in the approximately 130-subject validation cohort; that cohort was separate from the roughly 620-subject first cohort. This entry comes from a study of cytomegalovirus exposure and HLA in healthy donors. The germline V gene has CDR1 KGHSH and CDR2 LQKENI. Trimming cost V 3 bases and J 7 bases; bases outside gene matches: 0. This CDR3 region has 12 residues. Points from the study as a whole: The study designated 150 or so TCR beta chains cytomegalovirus-associated. High specificity and sensitivity for cytomegalovirus status were reported for the classifier.

Only in-frame clones appear in the TCRdb table, and some are missing; sequencing was by immunoSEQ multiplex PCR. The table has about 120,000 clones, roughly 95% seen once. This rearrangement joins TRBV18 to TRBJ1-1; 9 bases match TRBD1. The sample consisted of PBMCs. This clonotype was sampled from a man between 18 and 35 years old in good health and CMV-seronegative. The CDR3 DNA is TGTGCCAGCTCACCGGGACAGGGTGAAGCTTTCTTT. Amino acid sequence: CASSPGQGEAFF.